The 5 T cell receptor beta chains listed next were all sequenced from one sample in a study of neurological immune-mediated disorders. TCRdb re-called the 5' RACE reads with MiXCR, one entry per CDR3 protein. The sample holds about 26,000 distinct CDR3 sequences, 2.5% to 4% seen once. Sequencing was done on a sample of PBMCs. The receptors were sampled from a woman aged 25 to 39 with multiple sclerosis.

CDR3 residues: CASSEFQQGPQETQYF. The CDR3 nucleotides read TGTGCCAGCAGTGAATTCCAACAGGGGCCCCAAGAGACCCAGTACTTC. The chain uses TRBV6-1 and TRBJ2-5; 7 positions match TRBD1. This CDR3 has 16 residues. With 2 bases clipped from V and 1 base from J, the junction kept 7 bases outside the gene matches. CDR1 and CDR2 from the germline V gene are MNHNS and SASEGT.

This clonotype was seen a few times. The gene calls are TRBV5-1 and TRBJ1-5; 8 nucleotides match TRBD1. From germline, CDR1 is SGHRS and CDR2 YFSETQ. Trimming took 4 bases from V and 4 from J; bases not matched to a gene: 4. The CDR3 loop spans 14 amino acids. The CDR3 sequence is CASSPGGPNQPQHF. Here the CDR3 DNA reads TGCGCCAGCAGCCCAGGGGGCCCAAATCAGCCCCAGCATTTT.

This clonotype was observed a few times. An end of the junction differs from the germline gene, which may be a read error. In DNA form, the CDR3 reads TGTGCCAGCAGCTCAGGTTCCACCCAGAATTTT. Its translation: CASSSGSTQNF. The J gene is TRBJ1-5, the V gene TRBV7-2; D ambiguous. This CDR3 comprises 11 residues. CDR1 and CDR2 (germline): SGHTA, FQGNSA.

This clonotype was seen a handful of times. A clone one base away is much larger, so this may be a read error. This chain joins TRBV20-1 and TRBJ2-3; D gene ambiguous. Trimming took off 2 bases at V and 0 bases at J, with 6 bases between the two ends. Germline values: CDR1 DFQATT, CDR2 SNEGSKA (reference sequence). The CDR3 runs 13 residues. The CDR3 loop reads CSARFTSTDTQYF. DNA of the CDR3: TGCAGTGCTAGATTCACTAGCACAGATACGCAGTATTTT.

This clonotype was seen ten or more times. The chain links TRBV20-1 to TRBJ2-7, with D perhaps matching TRBD1 or TRBD2 (5 bases each). This CDR3 is built from 14 residues. Germline V gives CDR1 DFQATT, CDR2 SNEGSKA (reference sequence). Trimming took off 5 bases at V and 0 bases at J, with 14 bases between the two ends. This CDR3 reads CSAGDSGSSYEQYF. The CDR3 region has the DNA TGCAGTGCTGGTGACAGTGGGAGCTCCTACGAGCAGTACTTC.